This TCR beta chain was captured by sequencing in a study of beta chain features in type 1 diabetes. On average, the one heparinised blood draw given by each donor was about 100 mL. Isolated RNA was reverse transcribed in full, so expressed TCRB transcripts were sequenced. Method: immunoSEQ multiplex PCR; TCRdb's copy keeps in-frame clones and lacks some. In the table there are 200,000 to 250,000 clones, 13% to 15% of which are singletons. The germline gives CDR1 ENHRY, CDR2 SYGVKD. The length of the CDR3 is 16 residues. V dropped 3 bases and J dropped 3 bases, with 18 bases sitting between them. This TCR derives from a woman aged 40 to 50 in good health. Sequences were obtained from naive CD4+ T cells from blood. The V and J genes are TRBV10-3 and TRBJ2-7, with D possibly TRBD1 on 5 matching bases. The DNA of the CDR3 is TGTGCCATCAGTGATTATAAGGCGGACACCTACTACGAGCAGTACTTC. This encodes CAISDYKADTYYEQYF.